Below, 4 T cell receptor beta chains from the same sample are listed, as sequenced in a study of response to subunit inactivated influenza vaccine. TCRdb re-analysed the RT-PCR reads in MiXCR, keeping a single row per CDR3 protein. The data hold about 610,000 distinct CDR3 sequences, with approximately 14% observed a single time. This specimen was PBMCs from blood, taken about 12 days after vaccination. These TCRs come from a man over 45 who received an inactivated influenza vaccine.

The CDR3 loop is CASSLASDRGEQYF. Written as DNA, the CDR3 is TGCGCCAGCAGCTTGGCCAGCGACAGGGGGGAGCAGTACTTC. This rearrangement joins TRBV5-1 to TRBJ2-7; 9 bases line up with TRBD1. From germline, CDR1 is SGHRS and CDR2 YFSETQ. Unmatched junction bases numbered 5, after V lost 0 bases and J lost 7 bases. There are 14 residues in the CDR3.

The J gene is TRBJ2-1, the V gene TRBV20-1; either TRBD1 or TRBD2 may supply D (5 bases each). Germline V CDR1 and CDR2: DFQATT, SNEGSKA (reference sequence). Trimming stripped 3 bases from V and 8 bases from J, with 14 bases between. The CDR3 runs to 13 residues. The CDR3 DNA follows: TGCAGTGCTAGGAGGGACGTGTTCGATGAGCAGTTCTTC. It translates to CSARRDVFDEQFF.

This clonotype was seen a few times. In DNA, the CDR3 is TGTGCCAGCAGTCCAGAGCCGGGACTAGCGGTGAACACCGGGGAGCTGTTTTTT. Protein: CASSPEPGLAVNTGELFF. This sequence joins TRBV6-2 or TRBV6-3 and TRBJ2-2, with 11 bases aligning to TRBD2. This CDR3 has 18 residues. From germline, CDR1 is MNHEY and CDR2 SVGEGT. V was pared by 5 bases and J by 1 base, with 9 bases of the junction left unmatched.

This clonotype appeared a single time. The gene calls are TRBV20-1 and TRBJ2-7, with 11 positions matching TRBD2. The germline V gene encodes CDR1 DFQATT and CDR2 SNEGSKA (reference sequence). The CDR3 has 15 amino acids. V shed 3 bases and J 0 bases; nucleotides not matched to a gene: 4. CDR3 nucleotide sequence: TGCAGTGCTAGGCAACTAGCGGGGGACTCCTACGAGCAGTACTTC. Its translation is CSARQLAGDSYEQYF.